This T cell receptor beta chain appears in the sequencing data of a study of OX40 agonist ivuxolimab in advanced cancers. Only one count was recorded for this clone. Here immunoSEQ multiplex PCR was the method, and the copy in TCRdb shows in-frame clones only, minus some. The profile shows about 35,000 clones, around four fifths of them singletons. V was trimmed by 0 bases and J by 5 bases, leaving 18 bases between them. Per germline, CDR1 SGDLS and CDR2 YYNGEE. CDR3 length: 17 amino acids. The sequencing here drew on CD4+ or CD8+ T cells sorted from blood, taken in a trial of the OX40 agonist ivuxolimab. The TCR comes from an adult with an advanced solid tumor such as melanoma, head and neck, liver or kidney cancer. The chain employs TRBV9 and TRBJ2-1; D is perhaps TRBD2 (5 bases). For the CDR3, the DNA is TGTGCCAGCAGCGTAGATGGACGTGGACTTATCCACAATGAGCAGTTCTTC. Translating gives CASSVDGRGLIHNEQFF.